This note documents a single TCR beta chain sequence. Its antigen remains unidentified. Vbeta (60) and Jbeta (13) primers were used in the PCR. Generated by immunoSEQ multiplex PCR, the TCRdb table keeps only in-frame clones and is missing some. The data hold 50,000 or so clones, with around 68% observed a single time. This specimen belongs to a study of cytomegalovirus exposure and HLA in healthy donors. The CDR3 spans 17 residues. V dropped 0 bases and J dropped 0; count of bases not matched to a gene: 4. Germline lookup yields CDR1 SGHDN and CDR2 FVKESK. Overall study findings and caveats: V- and J-gene trimming of TCR beta was linked (in a later analysis) to a missense DCLRE1C variant. The authors excluded some V segments, including TRBV6-2 and TRBV6-3, as indistinguishable. The authors considered a cluster of highly shared sequence variants likely to be a sequencing artifact.

The TCR comes from a young man in good health and CMV-seronegative. The J gene is TRBJ2-3, the V gene TRBV14; 9 bases are a match to TRBD2. The sequenced sample was PBMCs. CDR3: CASSQDLAGTSTDTQYF. The CDR3 DNA follows: TGTGCCAGCAGCCAAGATCTAGCGGGGACTAGCACAGATACGCAGTATTTT.